The subject of this entry is one T cell receptor beta chain. No antigen is known for it. These data are taken from a study of cytomegalovirus exposure and HLA in healthy donors. Study information: A subsequent analysis reported that the roughly 120 validation repertoires were produced on the same platform that had also been used for the 600 to 700 first-cohort repertoires.

Clones were read by immunoSEQ multiplex PCR, and TCRdb kept only the in-frame ones, dropping some. Of approximately 270,000 clones listed, roughly 87% are singletons. Findings of the study overall: Specificity of a few CMV-associated chains for CMV antigens was verified in vitro. A later analysis found first-cohort TCR clusters tended to co-occur in the approximately 120 validation repertoires. Despite most TCR sequences being rare, some public TCRs occurred in many donors.

This CDR3 contains 12 residues. V lost 1 base and J lost 4, with 4 bases in between. Germline V CDR1 and CDR2: LGHNA, YNFKEQ. The V gene is TRBV4-2, the J gene TRBJ1-2; no clear D gene. The receptor comes from a man aged 18 to 29 in good health and CMV-seropositive. Sequenced: PBMCs. The CDR3 reads CASSQGAYGYTF. CDR3 sequence (DNA): TGTGCCAGCAGCCAAGGGGCCTATGGCTACACCTTC.